The present T cell receptor (beta chain) was sequenced within a study of blood T cell repertoires in COVID-19. Germline values: CDR1 SEHNR, CDR2 FQNEAQ (reference sequence). Losses at the gene ends were 0 bases for V and 3 bases for J; bases not matched to a gene: 3. The CDR3 loop spans 15 amino acids. Measured with immunoSEQ multiplex PCR; TCRdb has only the in-frame clones, and not every one. The sample consists of a few hundred thousand clones, around 91% of them appearing once. Sequences were obtained from PBMCs or T cells enriched from blood (not recorded which). The rearrangement links TRBV7-9 to TRBJ2-5; 8 bases are shared with TRBD2. This clonotype was sampled from a man aged 25 to 40 who had recovered from COVID-19. The CDR3 loop reads CASSLASGAKETQYF. In DNA, the CDR3 is TGTGCCAGCAGCTTAGCTAGCGGGGCTAAAGAGACCCAGTACTTC.